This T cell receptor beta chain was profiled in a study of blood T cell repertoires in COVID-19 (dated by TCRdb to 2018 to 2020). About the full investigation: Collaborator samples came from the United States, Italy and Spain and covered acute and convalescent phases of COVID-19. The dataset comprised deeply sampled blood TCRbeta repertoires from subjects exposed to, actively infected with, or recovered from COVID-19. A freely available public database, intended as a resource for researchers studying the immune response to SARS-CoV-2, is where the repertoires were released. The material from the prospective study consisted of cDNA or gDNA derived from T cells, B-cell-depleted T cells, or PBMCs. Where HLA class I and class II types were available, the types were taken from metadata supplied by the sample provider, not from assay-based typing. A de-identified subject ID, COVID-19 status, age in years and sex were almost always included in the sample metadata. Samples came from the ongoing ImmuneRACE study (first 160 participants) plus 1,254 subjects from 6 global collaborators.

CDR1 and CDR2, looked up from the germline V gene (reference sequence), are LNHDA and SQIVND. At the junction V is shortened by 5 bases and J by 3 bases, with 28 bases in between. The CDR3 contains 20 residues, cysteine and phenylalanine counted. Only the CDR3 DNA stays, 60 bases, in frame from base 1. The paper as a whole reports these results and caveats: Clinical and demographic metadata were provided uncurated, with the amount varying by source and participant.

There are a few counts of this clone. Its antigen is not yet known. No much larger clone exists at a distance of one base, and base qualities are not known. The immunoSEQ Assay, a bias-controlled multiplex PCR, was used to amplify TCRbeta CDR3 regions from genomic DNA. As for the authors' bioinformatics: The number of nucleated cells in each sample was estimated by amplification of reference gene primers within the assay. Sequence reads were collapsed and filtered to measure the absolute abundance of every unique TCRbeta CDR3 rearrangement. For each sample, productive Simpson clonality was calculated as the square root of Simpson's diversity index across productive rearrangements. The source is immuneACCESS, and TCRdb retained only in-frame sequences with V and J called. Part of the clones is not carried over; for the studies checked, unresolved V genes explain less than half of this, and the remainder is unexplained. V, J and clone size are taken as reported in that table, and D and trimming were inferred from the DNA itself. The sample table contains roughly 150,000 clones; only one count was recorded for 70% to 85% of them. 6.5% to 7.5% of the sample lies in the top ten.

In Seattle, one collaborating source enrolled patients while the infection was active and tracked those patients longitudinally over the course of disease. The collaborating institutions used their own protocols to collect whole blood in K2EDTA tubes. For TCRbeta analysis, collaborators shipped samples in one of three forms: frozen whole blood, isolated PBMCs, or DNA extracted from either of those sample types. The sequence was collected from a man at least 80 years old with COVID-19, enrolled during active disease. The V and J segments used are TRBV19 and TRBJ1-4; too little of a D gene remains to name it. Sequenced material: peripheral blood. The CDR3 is CASSPRTGFFSAGANEKLFF. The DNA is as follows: TGTGCCAGTAGTCCCCGGACGGGGTTCTTTTCGGCGGGAGCTAATGAAAAACTGTTTTTT. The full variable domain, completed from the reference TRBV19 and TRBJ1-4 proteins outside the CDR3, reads DGGITQSPKYLFRKEGQNVTLSCEQNLNHDAMYWYRQDPGQGLRLIYYSQIVNDFQKGDIAEGYSVSREKKESFPLTVTSAQKNPTAFYLCASSPRTGFFSAGANEKLFFGSGTQLSVL.